This T cell receptor beta chain was found in a study of response to subunit inactivated influenza vaccine. General study results and limits: Each seasonal influenza vaccination, the authors suggested, recruits few new T cells.

Germline trimming cut 3 bases from V and 6 bases from J; bases unmatched to any gene: 5. This CDR3 contains 14 residues. From germline, CDR1 is KGHSH and CDR2 LQKENI. A note on this clonotype: Its antigen is undetermined.

Each CDR3 protein is one row after TCRdb ran MiXCR on the RT-PCR reads. The sample has 800,000 to 1,000,000 distinct CDR3 sequences, approximately 21% seen once. This sequence was found in a man in his fifties who received an inactivated influenza vaccine. The specimen comprised PBMCs from blood, sampled around 5 days after vaccination. The chain has TRBV18 and TRBJ1-2; TRBD1 matches 9 bases. The CDR3 loop reads CASSPETGGDGYTF. CDR3 DNA sequence: TGTGCCAGCTCACCCGAGACAGGGGGGGATGGCTACACCTTC.